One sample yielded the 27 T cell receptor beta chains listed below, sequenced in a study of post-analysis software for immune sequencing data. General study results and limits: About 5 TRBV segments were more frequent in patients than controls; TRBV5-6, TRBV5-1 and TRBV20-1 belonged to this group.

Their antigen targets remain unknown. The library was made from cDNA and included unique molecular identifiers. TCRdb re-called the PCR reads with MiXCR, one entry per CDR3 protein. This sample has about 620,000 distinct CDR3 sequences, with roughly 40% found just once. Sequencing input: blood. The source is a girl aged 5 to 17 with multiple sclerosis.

The CDR3 nucleotides are TGTGCCAGCAGTCGACAGGAATCCTCCTACGAGCAGTACTTC. Translated, it gives CASSRQESSYEQYF. This chain connects TRBV6-1 to TRBJ2-7; a weak D match, TRBD1 (6 bases). The CDR3 length is 14 residues. V lost 5 bases to trimming and J lost 0 bases, with 11 bases between them. Per germline, CDR1 MNHNS and CDR2 SASEGT.

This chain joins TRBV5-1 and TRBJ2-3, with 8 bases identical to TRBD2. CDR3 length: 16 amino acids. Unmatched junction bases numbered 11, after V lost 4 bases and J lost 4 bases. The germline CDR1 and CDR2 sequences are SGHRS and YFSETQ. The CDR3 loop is CASSPGGAKMADTQYF. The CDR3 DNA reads TGCGCCAGCAGCCCCGGGGGGGCGAAGATGGCAGATACGCAGTATTTT.

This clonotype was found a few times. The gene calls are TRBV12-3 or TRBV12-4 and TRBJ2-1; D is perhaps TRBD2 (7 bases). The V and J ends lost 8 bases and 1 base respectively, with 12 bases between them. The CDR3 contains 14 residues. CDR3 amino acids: CASGGGGSYNEQFF. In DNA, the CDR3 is TGTGCCAGCGGAGGGGGGGGTTCCTACAATGAGCAGTTCTTC.

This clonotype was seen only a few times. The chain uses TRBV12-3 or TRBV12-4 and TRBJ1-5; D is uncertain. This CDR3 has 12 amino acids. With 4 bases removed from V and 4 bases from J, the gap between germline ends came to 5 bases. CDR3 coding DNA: TGTGCCAGCAGTTCAATGAATCAGCCCCAGCATTTT. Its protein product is CASSSMNQPQHF.

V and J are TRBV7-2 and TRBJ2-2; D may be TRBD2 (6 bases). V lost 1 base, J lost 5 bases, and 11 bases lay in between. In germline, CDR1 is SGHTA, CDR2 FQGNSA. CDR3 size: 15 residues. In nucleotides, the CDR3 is TGTGCCAGCAGCTTAGGCGGGGCCGAGACCGGGGAGCTGTTTTTT. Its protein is CASSLGGAETGELFF.

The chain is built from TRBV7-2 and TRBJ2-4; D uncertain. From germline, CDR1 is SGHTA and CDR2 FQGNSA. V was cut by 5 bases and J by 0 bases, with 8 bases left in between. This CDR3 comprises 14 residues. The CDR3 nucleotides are TGTGCCAGCAGCCCGGAAAAAGCCAAAAACATTCAGTACTTC. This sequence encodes CASSPEKAKNIQYF.

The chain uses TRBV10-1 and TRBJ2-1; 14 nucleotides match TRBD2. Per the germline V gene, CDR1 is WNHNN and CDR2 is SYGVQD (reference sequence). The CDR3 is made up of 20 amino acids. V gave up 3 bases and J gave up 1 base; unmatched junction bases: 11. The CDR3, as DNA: TGCGCCAGCAGTGACCACAGACTAGCGGGAGGGTCGGGTTCCTACAATGAGCAGTTCTTC. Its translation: CASSDHRLAGGSGSYNEQFF.

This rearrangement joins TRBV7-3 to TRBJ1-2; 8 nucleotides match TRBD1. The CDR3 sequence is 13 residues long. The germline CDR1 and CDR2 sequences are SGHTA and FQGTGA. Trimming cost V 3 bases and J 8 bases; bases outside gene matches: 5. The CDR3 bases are TGTGCCAGCAGCTTTGGACAGGGTCAGGGCTACACCTTC. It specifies CASSFGQGQGYTF.

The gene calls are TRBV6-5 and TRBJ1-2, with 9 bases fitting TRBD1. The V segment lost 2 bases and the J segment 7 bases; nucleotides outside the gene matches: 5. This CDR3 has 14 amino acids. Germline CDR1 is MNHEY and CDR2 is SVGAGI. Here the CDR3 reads CASSYTDRGSGYTF. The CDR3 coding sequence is TGTGCCAGCAGTTACACAGACAGGGGGTCTGGCTACACCTTC.

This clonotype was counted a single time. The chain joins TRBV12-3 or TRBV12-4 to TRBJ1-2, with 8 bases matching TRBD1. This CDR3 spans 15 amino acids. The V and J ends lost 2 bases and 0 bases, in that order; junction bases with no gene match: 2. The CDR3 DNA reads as TGTGCCAGCAGTTTAACAGGGGGAGCTAACTATGGCTACACCTTC. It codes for CASSLTGGANYGYTF.

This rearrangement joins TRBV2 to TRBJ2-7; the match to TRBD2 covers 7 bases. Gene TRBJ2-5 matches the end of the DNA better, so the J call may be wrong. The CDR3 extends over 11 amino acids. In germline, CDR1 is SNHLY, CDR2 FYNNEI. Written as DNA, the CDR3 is TGTGCCAGCTGGGGGGGGGAGACCCAGTACTTC. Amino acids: CASWGGETQYF.

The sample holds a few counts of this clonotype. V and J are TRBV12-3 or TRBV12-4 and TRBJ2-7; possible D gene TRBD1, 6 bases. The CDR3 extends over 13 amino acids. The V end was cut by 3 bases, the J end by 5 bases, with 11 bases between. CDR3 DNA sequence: TGTGCCAGCAGTTTGCAGGGGTCCAACGAGCAGTACTTC. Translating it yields CASSLQGSNEQYF.

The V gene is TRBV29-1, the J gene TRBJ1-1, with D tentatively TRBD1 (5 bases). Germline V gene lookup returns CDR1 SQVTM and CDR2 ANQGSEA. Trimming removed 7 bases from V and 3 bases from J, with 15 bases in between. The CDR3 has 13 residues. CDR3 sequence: CSALGRLYTEAFF. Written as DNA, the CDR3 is TGCAGCGCCCTGGGACGGTTATACACTGAAGCTTTCTTT.

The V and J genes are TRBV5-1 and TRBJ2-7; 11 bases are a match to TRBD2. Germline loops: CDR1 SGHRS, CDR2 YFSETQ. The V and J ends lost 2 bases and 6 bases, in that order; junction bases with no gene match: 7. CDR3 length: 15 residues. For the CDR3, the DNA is TGCGCCAGCAGCTTCAGAACTAGCGGGGGATCCGAGCAGTACTTC. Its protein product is CASSFRTSGGSEQYF.

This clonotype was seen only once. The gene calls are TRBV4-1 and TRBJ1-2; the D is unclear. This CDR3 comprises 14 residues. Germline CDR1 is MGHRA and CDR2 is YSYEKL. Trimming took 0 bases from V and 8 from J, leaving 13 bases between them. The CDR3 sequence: CASSQDRRDRGYTF. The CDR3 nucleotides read TGCGCCAGCAGCCAAGATCGACGAGATCGAGGCTACACCTTC.

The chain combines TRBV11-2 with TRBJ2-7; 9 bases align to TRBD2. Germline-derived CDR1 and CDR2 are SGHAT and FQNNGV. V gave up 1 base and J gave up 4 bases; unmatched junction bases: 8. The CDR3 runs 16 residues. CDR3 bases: TGTGCCAGCAGCTTAGCCGGGACTAGCATCCCGTACGAGCAGTACTTC. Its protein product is CASSLAGTSIPYEQYF.

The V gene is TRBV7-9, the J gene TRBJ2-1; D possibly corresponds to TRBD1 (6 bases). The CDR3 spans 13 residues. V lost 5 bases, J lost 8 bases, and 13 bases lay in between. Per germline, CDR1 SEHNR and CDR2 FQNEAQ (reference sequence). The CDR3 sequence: CASSLSEGDEQFF. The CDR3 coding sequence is TGTGCCAGCAGCCTAAGCGAGGGGGATGAGCAGTTCTTC. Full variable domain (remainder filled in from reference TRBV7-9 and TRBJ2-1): DTGVSQNPRHKITKRGQNVTFRCDPISEHNRLYWYRQTLGQGPEFLTYFQNEAQLEKSRLLSDRFSAERPKGSFSTLEIQRTEQGDSAMYLCASSLSEGDEQFFGPGTRLTVL.

The CDR3: CSARDPGTSYNEQFF. As DNA, the CDR3 is TGCAGTGCTAGAGATCCCGGGACCTCCTACAATGAGCAGTTCTTC. This sequence joins TRBV20-1 and TRBJ2-1; D possibly uses TRBD1 or TRBD2 (5 bases each). Germline lookup yields CDR1 DFQATT and CDR2 SNEGSKA (reference sequence). The V end lost 0 bases, the J end lost 0 bases, and 9 bases lay between the germline ends. CDR3 length: 15 amino acids.

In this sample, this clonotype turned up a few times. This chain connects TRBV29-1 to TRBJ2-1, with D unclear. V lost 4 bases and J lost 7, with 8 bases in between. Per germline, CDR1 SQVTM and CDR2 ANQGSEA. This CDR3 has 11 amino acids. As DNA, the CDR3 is TGCAGCGTTGGAGGTTGGAATGAGCAGTTCTTC. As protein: CSVGGWNEQFF.

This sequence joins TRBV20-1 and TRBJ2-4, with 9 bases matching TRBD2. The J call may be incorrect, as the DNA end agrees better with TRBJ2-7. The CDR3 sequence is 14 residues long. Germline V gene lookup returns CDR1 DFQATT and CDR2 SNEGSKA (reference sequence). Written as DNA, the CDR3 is TGCAGTGCTAGGCTAGCGGGACCGGGTTACGAGCAGTACTTC. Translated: CSARLAGPGYEQYF.

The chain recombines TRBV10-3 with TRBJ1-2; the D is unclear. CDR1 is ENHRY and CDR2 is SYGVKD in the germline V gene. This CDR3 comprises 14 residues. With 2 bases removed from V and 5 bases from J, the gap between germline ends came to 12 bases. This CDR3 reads CAISERQQRYGYTF. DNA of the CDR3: TGTGCCATCAGTGAGCGGCAGCAAAGATATGGCTACACCTTC.

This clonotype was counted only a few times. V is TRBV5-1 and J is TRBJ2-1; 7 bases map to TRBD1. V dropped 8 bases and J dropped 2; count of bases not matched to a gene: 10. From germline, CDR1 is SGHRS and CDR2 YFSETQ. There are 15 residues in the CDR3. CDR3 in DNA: TGCGCCAGTAGCATCGCAGGGGGTCCCTACAATGAGCAGTTCTTC. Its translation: CASSIAGGPYNEQFF.

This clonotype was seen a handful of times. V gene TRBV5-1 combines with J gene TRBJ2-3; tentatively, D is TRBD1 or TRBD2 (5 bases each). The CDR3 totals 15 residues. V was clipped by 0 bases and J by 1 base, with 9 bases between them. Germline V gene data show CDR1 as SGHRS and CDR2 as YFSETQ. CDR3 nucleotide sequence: TGCGCCAGCAGCTTGGATCGGGGCGGCACAGATACGCAGTATTTT. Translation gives CASSLDRGGTDTQYF.

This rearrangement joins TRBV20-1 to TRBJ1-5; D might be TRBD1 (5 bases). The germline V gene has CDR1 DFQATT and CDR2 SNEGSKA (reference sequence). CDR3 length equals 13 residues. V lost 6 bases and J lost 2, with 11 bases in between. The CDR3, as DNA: TGCAGTGCCCAGCAGGGTGGCAATCAGCCCCAGCATTTT. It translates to CSAQQGGNQPQHF.

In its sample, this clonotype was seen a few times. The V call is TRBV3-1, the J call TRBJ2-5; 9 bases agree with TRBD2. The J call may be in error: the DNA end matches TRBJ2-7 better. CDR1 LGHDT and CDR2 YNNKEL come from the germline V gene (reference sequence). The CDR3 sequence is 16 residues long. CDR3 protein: CASSQGSGRAPYEQYF. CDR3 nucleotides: TGTGCCAGCAGCCAGGGTAGCGGGAGAGCGCCCTACGAGCAGTACTTC.

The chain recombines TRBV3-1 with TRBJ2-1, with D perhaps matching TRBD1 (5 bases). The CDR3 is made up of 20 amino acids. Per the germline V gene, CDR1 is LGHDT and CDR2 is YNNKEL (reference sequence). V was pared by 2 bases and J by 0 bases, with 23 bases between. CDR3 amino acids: CASSQTFDRPFTSSYNEQFF. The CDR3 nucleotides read TGTGCCAGCAGCCAAACTTTCGACAGACCTTTCACGAGCTCCTACAATGAGCAGTTCTTC.

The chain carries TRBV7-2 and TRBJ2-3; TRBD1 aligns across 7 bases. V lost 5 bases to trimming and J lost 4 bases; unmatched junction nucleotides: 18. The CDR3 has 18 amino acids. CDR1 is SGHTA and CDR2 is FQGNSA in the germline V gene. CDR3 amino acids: CASSKPQQGNWASDTQYF. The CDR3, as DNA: TGTGCCAGCAGCAAACCCCAACAGGGGAATTGGGCGTCAGATACGCAGTATTTT.